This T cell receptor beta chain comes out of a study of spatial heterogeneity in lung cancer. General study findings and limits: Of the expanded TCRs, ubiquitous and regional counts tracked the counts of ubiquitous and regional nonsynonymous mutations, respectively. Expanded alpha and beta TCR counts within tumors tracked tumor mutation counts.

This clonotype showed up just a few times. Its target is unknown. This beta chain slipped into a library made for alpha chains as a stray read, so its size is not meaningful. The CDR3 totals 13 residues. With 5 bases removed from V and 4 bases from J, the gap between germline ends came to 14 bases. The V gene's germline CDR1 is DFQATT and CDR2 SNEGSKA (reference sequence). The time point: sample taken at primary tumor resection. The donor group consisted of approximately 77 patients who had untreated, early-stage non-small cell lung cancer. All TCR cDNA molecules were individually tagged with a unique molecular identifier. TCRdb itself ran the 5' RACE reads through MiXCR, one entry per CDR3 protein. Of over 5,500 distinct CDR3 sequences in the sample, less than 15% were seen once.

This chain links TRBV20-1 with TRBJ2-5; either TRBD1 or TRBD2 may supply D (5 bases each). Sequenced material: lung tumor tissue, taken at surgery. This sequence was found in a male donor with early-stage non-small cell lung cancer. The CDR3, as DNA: TGCAGTGCTTCCAGGGAGAGGGGAGAGACCCAGTACTTC. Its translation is CSASRERGETQYF.